This TCR beta chain was captured in a study of molecular identifiers for immune sequencing clone quantification. One entry per CDR3 protein, called by TCRdb with MiXCR from the PCR reads. Of roughly 100,000 distinct CDR3 sequences listed, about 32% are singletons. This CDR3 comprises 12 residues. Overall study findings and caveats: Clones with over 20 RNA copies captured over 99% of effector molecules but under 1% of naive ones.

This clonotype was observed a few times. Its antigen is as yet unknown. The material sequenced was naive CD8+ T cells from blood, with Jurkat cell RNA spiked in. The subset denotes: FACS-sorted CD8+CD4-CCR7+CD45RA+ naive T cells. This receptor was identified in a human donor in good health. Some libraries in this study had Jurkat cell RNA spiked in. This chain uses TRBV12-3 or TRBV12-4 with TRBJ2-2; a possible D gene is TRBD1 (6 bases). CDR3 DNA sequence: TGTACCTCCACCAGGGGTGGCGGGGAGCTGTTTTTT. It is translated as CTSTRGGGELFF.